This paragraph reports one T cell receptor beta chain. CDR1 is MNHEY and CDR2 is SVGAGI in the germline V gene. Trimming removed 0 bases from V and 6 bases from J, with 18 bases in between. The CDR3 sequence is 16 residues long. The sample is drawn from a study of blood T cell repertoires in COVID-19. Study at large: The origin of the acute and convalescent COVID-19 samples was the United States, Italy and Spain. Sources were T cells, B-cell-depleted T cells, or PBMCs; the material itself was cDNA or gDNA.

Per the original methods: Estimation of nucleated cell counts relied on the amplification of reference gene primers. Sequenced by immunoSEQ multiplex PCR; TCRdb stores in-frame clones only, minus some. The V and J calls and the clone size are those of that table, but D and trimming were determined from the DNA. The table shows 470,000 or so clones, with roughly 90% occurring only once. The sequence came from a young woman with acute or convalescent COVID-19. The gene calls are TRBV6-5 and TRBJ2-7; weak D call: TRBD1 (6 bases). Specimen: peripheral blood. The CDR3 spells CASSYSSRGGFSEQYF. CDR3 DNA sequence: TGTGCCAGCAGTTACTCGAGCAGAGGGGGTTTCTCCGAGCAGTACTTC.